This T cell receptor beta chain was sequenced for a study of response to subunit inactivated influenza vaccine. General study points: New T cells are recruited in small numbers by each seasonal influenza vaccination, according to the authors' suggestion.

The length of the CDR3 is 15 residues. Germline loops: CDR1 LGHDT, CDR2 YNNKEL (reference sequence). The J segment lost 8 bases and the V segment lost 0 bases, leaving 6 bases of the junction unmatched. This clonotype was seen a handful of times. No antigen is known for it. From the RT-PCR reads, TCRdb called clonotypes with MiXCR, one entry per CDR3 protein. The profile shows hundreds of thousands of distinct CDR3 sequences, 6% to 9% of them singletons. The TCR sequence derives from a man between 50 and 69 years old who received an inactivated influenza vaccine. The chain recombines TRBV3-1 with TRBJ1-4, with TRBD1 matching over 7 bases. Sample: PBMCs from blood, taken roughly 24 months after vaccination. The DNA for the CDR3 is TGTGCCAGCAGCCAAGATCCCCAGGGGGGAGAAAAACTGTTTTTT. Protein product: CASSQDPQGGEKLFF.